This T cell receptor (beta chain) originates from a study of cytomegalovirus exposure and HLA in healthy donors. Findings and limits, study-wide: A missense variant in DCLRE1C was later tied to TCR beta V- and J-gene trimming. The study designated 150 to 200 TCR beta chains cytomegalovirus-associated. Among immune exposure information, only CMV serostatus was available. Highly shared sequence variants in one cluster were likely a sequencing artifact.

Per germline, CDR1 SGDLS and CDR2 YYNGEE. The CDR3 consists of 15 residues. The ends were cut back, 0 bases at V and 0 bases at J, with 7 bases in the middle. The PCR contained 60 Vbeta and 13 Jbeta primers. Clones were sequenced by immunoSEQ multiplex PCR, and TCRdb holds only the in-frame ones, with some missing. The table lists fewer than 100,000 clones. With respect to this clone: The antigen remains unidentified.

Sequenced material: PBMCs. This clonotype was sampled from a man aged 45-60 years in good health and CMV-seronegative. V is TRBV9 and J is TRBJ2-1, with D possibly matching TRBD1 (5 bases). The DNA of the CDR3 is TGTGCCAGCAGCGTAGGGCAGGGCTCCTACAATGAGCAGTTCTTC. Encoded protein: CASSVGQGSYNEQFF.